Shown below are 14 T cell receptor beta chains from a single sample sequenced in a study of post-analysis software for immune sequencing data. Study-wide results and caveats: Among a handful of TRBV segments more frequent in patients than controls were TRBV5-6, TRBV5-1 and TRBV20-1.

Their antigens remain unidentified. Researchers reported that TCR beta cDNA libraries carried unique molecular identifiers. TCRdb reprocessed the PCR reads with MiXCR, giving one entry per CDR3 protein. The data show more than 500,000 distinct CDR3 sequences, around 36% seen once. Input material: blood. The receptors were sampled from a girl under 18 with multiple sclerosis.

The CDR3 DNA sequence: TGCAGTGCTAGAGATGCCCCCAGGGCTAACTATGGCTACACCTTC. Protein: CSARDAPRANYGYTF. The rearrangement links TRBV20-1 to TRBJ1-2; D perhaps matches TRBD1 (5 bases). CDR3 length: 15 residues. Germline CDR1 reads DFQATT; CDR2 reads SNEGSKA (reference sequence). V was pared by 0 bases and J by 0 bases, with 11 bases between.

This chain uses TRBV6-2 or TRBV6-3 with TRBJ2-1; D unresolved. Deletions cut 2 bases from V and 5 bases from J, with 10 bases between. From germline, CDR1 is MNHEY and CDR2 SVGEGT. The CDR3 consists of 14 residues. CDR3 coding DNA: TGTGCCAGCAGTTACATTCCCATAGACAATGAGCAGTTCTTC. It yields the protein CASSYIPIDNEQFF.

This clonotype was counted a few times. The V and J genes are TRBV5-6 and TRBJ2-3, with D maybe TRBD2 (6 bases). Trimming left V 2 bases short and J 5 bases short, with 12 bases between. Germline V gene data show CDR1 as SGHDT and CDR2 as YYEEEE. The length of the CDR3 is 14 residues. CDR3 bases: TGTGCCAGCAGCTTTGGGGAGGATCAAGATACGCAGTATTTT. Amino acid sequence: CASSFGEDQDTQYF.

The chain couples TRBV6-2 or TRBV6-3 to TRBJ2-7; D is tentatively TRBD1 or TRBD2 (6 bases each). The V end lost 5 bases, the J end lost 3 bases, and 14 bases lay between the germline ends. Germline V lookup: CDR1 MNHEY, CDR2 SVGEGT. The CDR3 covers 14 residues. This chain's CDR3 is CASSPSRGLYEQYF. CDR3 in DNA: TGTGCCAGCAGTCCCAGTCGGGGGCTCTACGAGCAGTACTTC.

In nucleotides, the CDR3 is TGTGCCAGCAGCTGGGACCCGGGACAGGGTCCGTTCGTCGGCACAGATACGCAGTATTTT. Translated, it gives CASSWDPGQGPFVGTDTQYF. The chain employs TRBV11-2 and TRBJ2-3; 9 nucleotides align to TRBD1. Trimming cost V 4 bases and J 1 base; bases outside gene matches: 18. The germline V gene has CDR1 SGHAT and CDR2 FQNNGV. The CDR3 has 20 residues.

V is TRBV10-2 and J is TRBJ1-2; 9 bases map to TRBD1. After removal of 0 bases from V and 5 bases from J, the junction contained 1 base not matched to a gene. The CDR3 runs to 14 residues. Germline loops: CDR1 WSHSY, CDR2 SAAADI. In DNA form, the CDR3 reads TGCGCCAGCAGTGAGTCGGGACAGGGTTATGGCTACACCTTC. It encodes CASSESGQGYGYTF.

In this sample, this clonotype turned up a few times. The V call is TRBV10-1, the J call TRBJ1-2; 9 nucleotides agree with TRBD1. Germline V CDR1 and CDR2: WNHNN, SYGVQD (reference sequence). With 3 bases clipped from V and 4 bases from J, the junction kept 3 bases outside the gene matches. The CDR3 contains 14 residues. CDR3 DNA sequence: TGCGCCAGCAGTGAAGGGACAGGGACCTATGGCTACACCTTC. As protein: CASSEGTGTYGYTF.

This clonotype has just a few counts. The gene calls are TRBV12-5 and TRBJ1-2; 7 bases line up with TRBD1. The CDR3 sequence is 17 residues long. CDR1 is LGHNT, CDR2 FRNRAP, per germline. The V and J ends lost 0 bases and 2 bases, in that order; junction bases with no gene match: 9. CDR3: CASGLVGTVGGNYGYTF. CDR3 nucleotides: TGTGCTAGTGGTTTGGTCGGGACAGTAGGGGGAAACTATGGCTACACCTTC.

Note on this clonotype: Its ends do not fully match the called genes, so a read error is possible. The V and J genes are TRBV10-1 and TRBJ1-1, with a tentative D call TRBD1 (5 bases). The germline V gene encodes CDR1 WNHNN and CDR2 SYGVQD (reference sequence). The CDR3 has 13 amino acids. The CDR3 DNA reads TGCGCCGGCAGTGAGACGGGGGTCGCTGAAGCTTTCTTT. Protein: CAGSETGVAEAFF.

This clonotype was seen only once. This chain uses TRBV20-1 with TRBJ1-5; unclear D gene. V was shortened by 0 bases and J by 9 bases, with 9 bases between the two germline ends. Germline V CDR1 and CDR2: DFQATT, SNEGSKA (reference sequence). The CDR3 extends over 12 amino acids. This chain's CDR3 is CSARDLGGPQHF. In DNA form, the CDR3 reads TGCAGTGCTAGAGATCTGGGTGGGCCCCAGCATTTT.

The table lists this clonotype with many counts. This chain connects TRBV6-2 or TRBV6-3 to TRBJ2-7, with TRBD1 identical over 8 bases. V lost 0 bases and J lost 0; bases outside the gene matches: 4. The germline gives CDR1 MNHEY, CDR2 SVGEGT. This CDR3 is built from 16 residues. For the CDR3, the DNA is TGTGCCAGCAGTTACTCACGGGACAGGAGCTCCTACGAGCAGTACTTC. Translating gives CASSYSRDRSSYEQYF.

The genes are TRBV20-1 and TRBJ1-5, with D possibly matching TRBD1 (6 bases). This CDR3 spans 13 amino acids. Germline V gives CDR1 DFQATT, CDR2 SNEGSKA (reference sequence). V was clipped by 6 bases and J by 2 bases, with 11 bases between them. CDR3 loop: CSADQGRNQPQHF. CDR3 DNA: TGCAGTGCCGATCAGGGGCGCAATCAGCCCCAGCATTTT.

The sample holds a few counts of this clonotype. The gene calls are TRBV20-1 and TRBJ2-7; the match to TRBD2 covers 8 bases. The trim removed 3 bases at V and 3 bases at J, leaving 10 bases unmatched. In germline, CDR1 is DFQATT, CDR2 SNEGSKA (reference sequence). This CDR3 contains 15 residues. The CDR3 region is CSARRSGGGSYEQYF. The DNA of the CDR3 is TGCAGTGCTAGGAGATCCGGGGGGGGGAGCTACGAGCAGTACTTC.

The CDR3 here is CASSPGQLEKLFF. In nucleotides, the CDR3 is TGTGCCAGCAGCCCGGGACAGCTTGAAAAACTGTTTTTT. This sequence joins TRBV3-1 and TRBJ1-4; 7 bases map to TRBD1. Trimming took 4 bases from V and 7 from J; bases not matched to a gene: 3. The CDR3 runs to 13 residues. Germline V CDR1 and CDR2: LGHDT, YNNKEL (reference sequence).